Shown below are 19 T cell receptor beta chains from a single sample sequenced in a study of T-cell memory formation after mild COVID-19. Via MiXCR, TCRdb re-called the 5' RACE reads, giving one row per CDR3 protein. The sample consists of approximately 500,000 distinct CDR3 sequences, more than 20% of them appearing once. The sequencing sample was made of PBMCs or a T cell subset sorted from them (not recorded which). The source of these receptors is an adult woman who had mild COVID-19 (a few samples of this study predate the infection). Cell type and time point are not known.

The CDR3 is CASSPRQKETQYF. The CDR3 nucleotides are TGTGCCAGCAGCCCCCGACAGAAAGAGACCCAGTACTTC. This rearrangement joins TRBV7-9 to TRBJ2-5; TRBD1 might be the D (5 bases). The CDR3 is made up of 13 amino acids. The V end lost 5 bases, the J end lost 3 bases, and 10 bases lay between the germline ends. CDR1 is SEHNR and CDR2 is FQNEAQ in the germline V gene (reference sequence).

The genes are TRBV5-1 and TRBJ2-2; D is uncertain. Trimming left V 0 bases short and J 4 bases short, with 13 bases between. Per germline, CDR1 SGHRS and CDR2 YFSETQ. The CDR3 covers 16 residues. CDR3 nucleotide sequence: TGCGCCAGCAGCTTGGCCCCTGATACATTCACCGGGGAGCTGTTTTTT. It specifies CASSLAPDTFTGELFF.

The gene calls are TRBV6-1 and TRBJ1-3; D is possibly TRBD1 (6 bases). The ends were cut back, 2 bases at V and 0 bases at J, with 11 bases in the middle. The CDR3 is 16 amino acids. In germline, CDR1 is MNHNS, CDR2 SASEGT. In DNA form, the CDR3 reads TGTGCCAGCAGTGAATTCGACAGGCACTCTGGAAACACCATATATTTT. Protein sequence: CASSEFDRHSGNTIYF.

The sample holds many counts of this clonotype. The rearrangement links TRBV6-5 to TRBJ2-1; TRBD2 matches 7 bases. V was pared by 7 bases and J by 6 bases, with 9 bases of the junction left unmatched. Germline loops: CDR1 MNHEY, CDR2 SVGAGI. There are 14 residues in the CDR3. The CDR3 here is CASTTLAERNEQFF. The DNA for the CDR3 is TGTGCCAGCACCACCCTAGCGGAGCGCAATGAGCAGTTCTTC.

This clonotype was found a few times. The V and J genes are TRBV12-3 or TRBV12-4 and TRBJ1-1; D is unclear. The CDR3 runs 13 residues. V shed 5 bases and J shed 2 bases, with 9 bases lying between them. This CDR3 is CASSGDGNTEAFF. CDR3 DNA: TGTGCCAGCAGTGGTGACGGCAACACTGAAGCTTTCTTT.

The chain has TRBV7-8 and TRBJ2-3; 13 bases line up with TRBD2. With 5 bases clipped from V and 5 bases from J, the junction kept 13 bases outside the gene matches. There are 18 residues in the CDR3. From germline, CDR1 is SGHVS and CDR2 FQNEAQ. The CDR3 spells CASSPRTSGGWQGDTQYF. The CDR3 bases are TGTGCCAGCAGCCCTCGGACTAGCGGGGGTTGGCAGGGAGATACGCAGTATTTT.

This rearrangement joins TRBV6-4 to TRBJ1-6; the D gene is possibly TRBD1 (5 bases). CDR1 is MRHNA, CDR2 SNTAGT, per germline. Trimming took 7 bases from V and 5 from J, leaving 9 bases between them. The CDR3 contains 13 residues. The CDR3 sequence: CASKAGDNSPLHF. Here the CDR3 DNA reads TGTGCCAGCAAGGCGGGGGATAATTCACCCCTCCACTTT.

The rearrangement links TRBV6-5 to TRBJ2-6; D is possibly TRBD2 (6 bases). V shed 8 bases and J shed 2 bases, with 10 bases lying between them. Germline assignment: CDR1 MNHEY and CDR2 SVGAGI. This CDR3 comprises 14 residues. CDR3 DNA: TGTGCCAGCGGAGGGGCAGCTGGGGCCAACGTCCTGACTTTC. Amino acids: CASGGAAGANVLTF.

Only a few counts were recorded for this clonotype. The rearrangement uses TRBV7-9 and TRBJ1-2, with TRBD1 as a possible D gene (6 bases). Trimming took off 5 bases at V and 7 bases at J, with 14 bases between the two ends. This CDR3 contains 13 residues. Germline V gene lookup returns CDR1 SEHNR and CDR2 FQNEAQ (reference sequence). CDR3 amino acids: CASSPPATGGYTF. The DNA for the CDR3 is TGTGCCAGCAGCCCCCCAGCGACAGGTGGCTACACCTTC.

This clonotype was found once. CDR3 in amino acids: CASSGRGRWEQYF. For the CDR3, the DNA is TGTGCCAGCAGCGGGAGGGGGCGATGGGAGCAGTACTTC. The gene calls are TRBV6-2 or TRBV6-3 and TRBJ2-7, with D perhaps matching TRBD2 (8 bases). V gave up 6 bases and J gave up 7 bases, with 16 bases separating them. From germline, CDR1 is MNHEY and CDR2 SVGEGT. This CDR3 is built from 13 residues.

This clonotype was counted only a few times. The V gene is TRBV25-1, the J gene TRBJ2-2; perhaps TRBD2 as D (5 bases). Germline V gives CDR1 MGHDK, CDR2 SYGVNS. V lost 5 bases, J lost 5 bases, and 15 bases lay in between. This CDR3 region has 15 residues. The CDR3 sequence is CASSQEGPRTGELFF. CDR3 in DNA: TGTGCCAGCAGTCAAGAGGGCCCTAGGACCGGGGAGCTGTTTTTT.

This clonotype has a count of ten or more. The chain combines TRBV12-3 or TRBV12-4 with TRBJ1-1, with no clear D. The V end lost 7 bases, the J end lost 1 base, and 7 bases lay between the germline ends. CDR3 length: 12 amino acids. CDR3 nucleotides: TGTGCCAGCACGGGGAGGAACACTGAAGCTTTCTTT. It codes for CASTGRNTEAFF.

The chain links TRBV7-9 to TRBJ2-1; D is unresolved. V shed 1 base and J shed 5 bases, with 9 bases lying between them. The CDR3 totals 14 residues. Germline values: CDR1 SEHNR, CDR2 FQNEAQ (reference sequence). The CDR3 DNA sequence: TGTGCCAGCAGCTTAGAGGTGCTTCACAATGAGCAGTTCTTC. As protein: CASSLEVLHNEQFF. The full variable domain, its missing parts supplied by reference TRBV7-9 and TRBJ2-1, is DTGVSQNPRHKITKRGQNVTFRCDPISEHNRLYWYRQTLGQGPEFLTYFQNEAQLEKSRLLSDRFSAERPKGSFSTLEIQRTEQGDSAMYLCASSLEVLHNEQFFGPGTRLTVL.

This clonotype has a count of ten or more. V is TRBV9 and J is TRBJ2-2, with TRBD1 matching over 12 bases. V shed 0 bases and J 7 bases; nucleotides not matched to a gene: 10. Germline lookup yields CDR1 SGDLS and CDR2 YYNGEE. The CDR3 sequence is 18 residues long. The CDR3 loop reads CASSVARDRGQADGELFF. The CDR3 DNA is TGTGCCAGCAGCGTAGCTCGGGACAGGGGGCAGGCAGACGGGGAGCTGTTTTTT.

The chain links TRBV5-1 to TRBJ1-2; D may be TRBD1 (5 bases). Germline CDR1 and CDR2: SGHRS and YFSETQ. This CDR3 region has 14 residues. Trimming removed 0 bases from V and 4 bases from J, with 10 bases in between. The CDR3 sequence: CASSLDQGGYGYTF. CDR3 nucleotide sequence: TGCGCCAGCAGCTTGGATCAGGGAGGCTATGGCTACACCTTC.

This clonotype turned up a few times. J is TRBJ2-1 and V is TRBV29-1, with TRBD1 matching 9 bases. V lost 7 bases to trimming and J lost 8 bases; unmatched junction nucleotides: 3. Germline V gives CDR1 SQVTM, CDR2 ANQGSEA. CDR3 length: 11 amino acids. The CDR3 region is CSGTGEDEQFF. CDR3 in DNA: TGCAGCGGGACAGGGGAAGATGAGCAGTTCTTC.

This clonotype was seen repeatedly, ten times or more. The chain uses TRBV6-6 and TRBJ1-5; no definite D call. Germline CDR1 MNHNY, CDR2 SVGAGI (reference sequence). V lost 2 bases and J 2 bases, leaving 10 bases between the germline ends. This CDR3 is 15 amino acids long. The CDR3: CASSYLGKGNQPQHF. CDR3 nucleotides: TGTGCCAGCAGTTACCTGGGGAAGGGCAATCAGCCCCAGCATTTT.

In this sample, this clonotype turned up a few times. At one end, the junction sequence differs from germline, possibly due to a read error. The chain's CDR3 is CASSPPPGQVHF. The CDR3 DNA reads as TGTGCCAGCAGCCCACCACCTGGACAGGTCCACTTC. V usage is TRBV7-2 and J usage is TRBJ2-7, with TRBD1 matching over 7 bases. Germline V gene sequence: CDR1 SGHTA, CDR2 FQGNSA. The CDR3 has 12 residues.

The chain recombines TRBV3-2 with TRBJ2-7; the table names TRBD2, a call not compared with the DNA. TRBV3-2 is reported as a pseudogene. The CDR3 is 16 amino acids. Here the CDR3 DNA reads TGTGCCAGCAGCCAAGGTGCTTGGGACTACAAATACGAGCAGTACTTC. Its translation is CASSQGAWDYKYEQYF.